This TCR beta chain was sequenced during a study of T-cell reconstitution after alpha-beta-depleted transplantation in children. Germline values: CDR1 SGHNT, CDR2 YENEEA. V shed 1 base, J shed 7 bases, and the junction held 6 bases outside the gene matches. This CDR3 is 16 amino acids long. The authors prepared the TCRbeta library with unique molecular identifiers. One entry per CDR3 protein, called by TCRdb with MiXCR from the PCR reads. The sample carries fewer than 550,000 distinct CDR3 sequences, 9.5% to 12% recorded once. Sample: PBMCs, mostly from graft donor cells, taken 180 days after TCRalphabeta/CD19-depleted stem cell transplant. The source of this sequence is a female patient between 2 and 15 years old who had a stem cell transplant for aplastic anemia, so the T cells may come from the graft donor. The chain carries TRBV11-3 and TRBJ2-2, with TRBD2 identical over 10 bases. CDR3 coding DNA: TGTGCCAGCAGCTTAGTTCTAGCGGGAGATAACGGGGAGCTGTTTTTT. Its protein is CASSLVLAGDNGELFF.